Presented here are 18 T cell receptor beta chains from one specimen sequenced in a study of T cell changes during pregnancy in multiple sclerosis. Using immunoSEQ multiplex PCR, the repertoire was profiled, and TCRdb retains in-frame clones only, with some absent. The table records over 55,000 clones, roughly nine tenths of them present only once. Sample: peripheral blood, taken in the first trimester of pregnancy. The receptors were gathered from a female donor with multiple sclerosis, enrolled in a pregnancy study.

This rearrangement joins TRBV5-4 to TRBJ1-2; 7 bases line up with TRBD1. The CDR3 is 15 amino acids. Germline V gene lookup returns CDR1 SGHNT and CDR2 YYREEE (reference sequence). V trimming: 5 bases; J trimming: 0 bases; junction bases outside the gene matches: 7. DNA of the CDR3: TGTGCCAGCAGGGTCCGGGACAGTTCTAACTATGGCTACACCTTC. Protein: CASRVRDSSNYGYTF.

The CDR3 protein is CASSLDTTYGYTF. The CDR3, as DNA: TGTGCCAGCAGCTTAGACACAACCTATGGCTACACCTTC. This chain joins TRBV7-3 and TRBJ1-2, with D hard to call. The germline CDR1 and CDR2 sequences are SGHTA and FQGTGA. The CDR3 sequence is 13 residues long. The V and J ends lost 2 bases and 4 bases respectively, with 8 bases between them.

The genes are TRBV7-9 and TRBJ1-2, with D perhaps matching TRBD1 (6 bases). The CDR3 extends over 13 amino acids. Germline V gene lookup returns CDR1 SEHNR and CDR2 FQNEAQ (reference sequence). V gave up 6 bases and J gave up 8 bases, with 16 bases separating them. The CDR3 DNA reads TGTGCCAGCAGGGGGGCCAGGGTTGAGGGCTACACCTTC. As protein: CASRGARVEGYTF.

The chain couples TRBV5-1 to TRBJ2-5, with 9 bases aligning to TRBD2. J lost 1 base, V lost 6 bases, and 13 bases had no gene match. The CDR3 covers 17 residues. Germline assignment: CDR1 SGHRS and CDR2 YFSETQ. This CDR3 reads CASTPASGIGGQETQYF. The CDR3 region has the DNA TGCGCCAGCACCCCCGCTAGCGGGATAGGAGGCCAAGAGACCCAGTACTTC.

Points on this clone: The same CDR3 can be traced to other DNA sequences in this sample. The genes are TRBV27 and TRBJ1-3; maybe TRBD1 (6 bases). The CDR3 loop spans 14 amino acids. Per the germline V gene, CDR1 is MNHEY and CDR2 is SMNVEV (reference sequence). V lost 2 bases to trimming and J lost 1 base, with 6 bases between them. This CDR3 is CASSLTGSGNTIYF. The CDR3 coding sequence is TGTGCCAGCAGTTTAACAGGGTCTGGAAACACCATATATTTT.

This chain joins TRBV7-9 and TRBJ1-1; D may be TRBD1 (5 bases). The germline V and J ends were trimmed by 2 bases and 4 bases, with 8 bases remaining between them. The CDR3 is made up of 13 amino acids. Germline CDR1 reads SEHNR; CDR2 reads FQNEAQ (reference sequence). CDR3 amino acids: CASSLQGGTEAFF. The CDR3 bases are TGTGCCAGCAGCTTACAGGGAGGCACTGAAGCTTTCTTT.

The genes are TRBV9 and TRBJ1-4; D ambiguous. CDR1 is SGDLS and CDR2 is YYNGEE in the germline V gene. The CDR3 runs 14 residues. V lost 3 bases, J lost 8 bases, and 14 bases lay in between. The CDR3 nucleotides are TGTGCCAGCAGCGCGACCGTTGCGGGGGAAAAACTGTTTTTT. It translates to CASSATVAGEKLFF.

The rearrangement uses TRBV6-5 and TRBJ1-4, with 7 bases lining up with TRBD1. The CDR3 loop spans 14 amino acids. V lost 6 bases and J lost 2; bases outside the gene matches: 3. The germline V gene encodes CDR1 MNHEY and CDR2 SVGAGI. The DNA of the CDR3 is TGTGCCAGCAGACAACAGGGGACTAATGAAAAACTGTTTTTT. The encoded protein is CASRQQGTNEKLFF.

The chain is built from TRBV6-5 and TRBJ2-7, with 7 bases aligning to TRBD2. J was trimmed by 0 bases and V by 4 bases; bases with no gene match: 9. The CDR3 consists of 16 residues. CDR1 and CDR2 (germline): MNHEY, SVGAGI. The CDR3: CASSFPMGGNSYEQYF. The CDR3 DNA reads TGTGCCAGCAGTTTCCCCATGGGGGGGAACTCCTACGAGCAGTACTTC.

The V call is TRBV27, the J call TRBJ2-7, with TRBD2 matching 8 bases. V was pared by 2 bases and J by 6 bases, with 15 bases of the junction left unmatched. This CDR3 is 17 amino acids long. Germline-derived CDR1 and CDR2 are MNHEY and SMNVEV (reference sequence). The CDR3: CASSLRPSGSIQSEQYF. CDR3 DNA sequence: TGTGCCAGCAGTTTAAGACCCAGCGGGAGTATTCAGAGCGAGCAGTACTTC.

This sequence joins TRBV19 and TRBJ1-5; the D gene is possibly TRBD1 (6 bases). V lost 4 bases, J lost 5 bases, and 9 bases lay in between. The CDR3 consists of 13 residues. Germline CDR1 and CDR2: LNHDA and SQIVND (reference sequence). The CDR3 here is CASSKGGYQPQHF. CDR3 bases: TGTGCCAGTAGTAAGGGGGGGTATCAGCCCCAGCATTTT.

This clone was picked up one time. CDR3 amino acids: CASSPRQGRQPQHF. The CDR3 nucleotides read TGTGCCAGCAGCCCAAGACAGGGCAGGCAGCCCCAGCATTTT. V gene TRBV7-2 combines with J gene TRBJ1-5, with 7 bases fitting TRBD1. The V and J ends lost 5 bases and 7 bases, in that order; junction bases with no gene match: 8. The CDR3 is 14 amino acids. The V gene's germline CDR1 is SGHTA and CDR2 FQGNSA.

This clone was recorded only once. The rearrangement links TRBV7-3 to TRBJ1-1; D is perhaps TRBD1 (5 bases). The CDR3 consists of 13 residues. Per the germline V gene, CDR1 is SGHTA and CDR2 is FQGTGA. The V and J ends lost 5 bases and 6 bases respectively, with 13 bases between them. The CDR3 region has the DNA TGTGCCAGCAGCCCCGGCAGGGAGGCTGAAGCTTTCTTT. This encodes CASSPGREAEAFF.

This clone has a handful of counts. This chain connects TRBV2 to TRBJ1-2; TRBD1 is a possible D gene (5 bases). CDR3 size: 13 residues. Germline lookup yields CDR1 SNHLY and CDR2 FYNNEI. The V gene lost 4 bases and the J gene lost 4 bases, with 10 bases spanning the gap. CDR3 sequence (DNA): TGTGCCAGCAGTGCCGGGGGGGTCTATGGCTACACCTTC. Its protein product is CASSAGGVYGYTF.

J is TRBJ1-1 and V is TRBV19, with 7 positions matching TRBD1. V dropped 1 base and J dropped 5; count of bases not matched to a gene: 7. The CDR3 is 15 residues long. The V gene's germline CDR1 is LNHDA and CDR2 SQIVND (reference sequence). For the CDR3, the DNA is TGTGCCAGTAGTATAGCTGGACAGGTAACAACTGAAGCTTTCTTT. Translating it yields CASSIAGQVTTEAFF.

This chain links TRBV6-5 with TRBJ2-7; D unclear. This CDR3 has 15 residues. V lost 2 bases to trimming and J lost 3 bases, with 14 bases between them. Germline loops: CDR1 MNHEY, CDR2 SVGAGI. The CDR3 nucleotides read TGTGCCAGCAGTTACGGAGTCTCCCCCGACTACGAGCAGTACTTC. Amino acid sequence: CASSYGVSPDYEQYF.

The genes are TRBV5-1 and TRBJ2-1; 9 nucleotides agree with TRBD1. The germline V gene has CDR1 SGHRS and CDR2 YFSETQ. There are 15 residues in the CDR3. V gave up 1 base and J gave up 7 bases; unmatched junction bases: 6. The CDR3 DNA is TGCGCCAGCAGCTTGTTGGGGACAGGGAGAAATGAGCAGTTCTTC. It codes for CASSLLGTGRNEQFF.

This clone was seen just once. This chain joins TRBV9 and TRBJ1-2; D remains ambiguous. V was cut by 4 bases and J by 0 bases, with 10 bases left in between. The germline CDR1 and CDR2 sequences are SGDLS and YYNGEE. The CDR3 loop spans 14 amino acids. The CDR3 here is CASSPGGSNYGYTF. The DNA of the CDR3 is TGTGCCAGCAGCCCCGGAGGGTCTAACTATGGCTACACCTTC.